This T cell receptor beta chain derives from a study of shared clonotypes between healthy human individuals. TCRdb's copy holds only in-frame clones and misses some; the assay was immunoSEQ multiplex PCR. The table has 2,100,000 or so clones, approximately 96% seen once. This TCR was sampled from a man aged 18 to 29 in good health. The specimen was naive CD4+ T cells sorted from blood. Subset of the sample: CD45RA+ positively selected.

The CDR3 DNA follows: TGTGCCAGCACAAGCTTAATCGGGGGGGGTAATTCACCCCTCCACTTT. Translating it yields CASTSLIGGGNSPLHF. The chain couples TRBV7-9 to TRBJ1-6; possible D gene TRBD1, 5 bases. V shed 7 bases and J shed 6 bases, with 19 bases lying between them. CDR3 length equals 16 residues. CDR1 and CDR2 from the germline V gene are SEHNR and FQNEAQ (reference sequence).